Below, one T cell receptor beta chain is given with its context. Method: immunoSEQ multiplex PCR; TCRdb's copy keeps in-frame clones and lacks some. Of about 370,000 clones listed, roughly 90% are singletons. The ends lost 3 bases at V and 9 bases at J; junction bases unmatched: 7. Germline V CDR1 and CDR2: SGHNT, YYREEE (reference sequence). This CDR3 contains 14 residues. This record comes from a study of blood T cell repertoires in COVID-19. The chain joins TRBV5-4 to TRBJ2-1; TRBD2 matches 9 bases. The TCR was taken from a woman aged 25 to 45 with COVID-19, enrolled during active disease. The specimen sequenced was peripheral blood. The chain's CDR3 is CASSSRTSDSEQFF. CDR3 coding DNA: TGTGCCAGCAGCTCAAGGACTAGCGACAGTGAGCAGTTCTTC. Full variable domain (rest looked up from reference TRBV5-4 and TRBJ2-1): ETGVTQSPTHLIKTRGQQVTLRCSSQSGHNTVSWYQQALGQGPQFIFQYYREEENGRGNFPPRFSGLQFPNYSSELNVNALELDDSALYLCASSSRTSDSEQFFGPGTRLTVL.